This T cell receptor (beta chain) was obtained from a study of OX40 agonist ivuxolimab in advanced cancers. Study-level information: Checkpoint inhibitors had been given previously to under 50% of patients.

The CDR3 runs 15 residues. CDR1 is SGHRS and CDR2 is YFSETQ in the germline V gene. Trimming left V 2 bases short and J 5 bases short, with 17 bases between. Points on this clone: What it binds is unknown.

Using immunoSEQ multiplex PCR, the repertoire was profiled, and TCRdb retains in-frame clones only, with some absent. The sample has over 70,000 clones; just over 90% are singletons. Patients were ruled out by autoimmune disease history or systemic immunosuppression. General study results and limits: Clonal expansion was seen in CD4+ and CD8+ blood T cells by week 6 at 0.1 to 3.0 mg/kg. In a subset of nonresponders, normalized T-cell clonal expansion was also low.

This chain joins TRBV5-1 and TRBJ2-7; a weak D match, TRBD2 (5 bases). Sequencing was performed on CD4+ or CD8+ T cells sorted from blood, taken in a trial of the OX40 agonist ivuxolimab. This clonotype originated in an adult with an advanced solid tumor such as melanoma, head and neck, liver or kidney cancer. CDR3 sequence (DNA): TGCGCCAGCAGCTTCTACCGGGCCCCGGAGGACGAGCAGTACTTC. Residues: CASSFYRAPEDEQYF.